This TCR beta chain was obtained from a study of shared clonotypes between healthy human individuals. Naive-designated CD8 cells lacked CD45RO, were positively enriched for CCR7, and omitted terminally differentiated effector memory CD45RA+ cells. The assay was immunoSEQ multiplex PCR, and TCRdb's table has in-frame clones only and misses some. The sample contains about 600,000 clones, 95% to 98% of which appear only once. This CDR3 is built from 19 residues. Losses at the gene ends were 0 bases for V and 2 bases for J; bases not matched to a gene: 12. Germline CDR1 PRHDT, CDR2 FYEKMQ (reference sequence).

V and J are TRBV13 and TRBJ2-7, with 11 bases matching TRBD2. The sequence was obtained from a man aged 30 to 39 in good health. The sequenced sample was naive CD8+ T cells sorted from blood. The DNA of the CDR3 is TGTGCCAGCAGCTTAGGCCTTGGGACCGGGACTAGCGGCGCCTACGAGCAGTACTTC. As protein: CASSLGLGTGTSGAYEQYF.